The 8 T cell receptor beta chains below all came from one sample that was sequenced in a study of blood T cell repertoires in COVID-19. The table came from immunoSEQ multiplex PCR; TCRdb's copy has only in-frame clones and leaves some out. The sample records around 97,000 clones, around nine tenths being singletons. Sequences were obtained from peripheral blood. These receptor sequences come from a human donor in a cohort sampled during active COVID-19.

In this sample, this clone turned up once. The J gene is TRBJ2-1, the V gene TRBV18, with 7 bases identical to TRBD2. Germline V lookup: CDR1 KGHSH, CDR2 LQKENI. This CDR3 region has 18 residues. The trim removed 3 bases at V and 1 base at J, leaving 12 bases unmatched. The DNA for the CDR3 is TGTGCCAGCTCACCTCCGAGCGGTTCGCGGGGGTCCTACAATGAGCAGTTCTTC. Protein product: CASSPPSGSRGSYNEQFF. Looking up the rest from reference TRBV18 and TRBJ2-1 gives the full variable domain: NAGVMQNPRHLVRRRGQEARLRCSPMKGHSHVYWYRQLPEEGLKFMVYLQKENIIDESGMPKERFSAEFPKEGPSILRIQQVVRGDSAAYFCASSPPSGSRGSYNEQFFGPGTRLTVL.

The chain employs TRBV27 and TRBJ2-1; 7 bases match TRBD2. Per the germline V gene, CDR1 is MNHEY and CDR2 is SMNVEV (reference sequence). The CDR3 contains 14 residues. The J segment lost 4 bases and the V segment lost 10 bases, leaving 10 bases of the junction unmatched. CDR3 DNA: TGTGCCACCTATGGGGCTAGCGGTTACAATGAGCAGTTCTTC. Translating gives CATYGASGYNEQFF.

The chain carries TRBV7-6 and TRBJ2-3; D not resolved. CDR1 is SGHVS, CDR2 FNYEAQ, per germline. This CDR3 has 18 residues. V was shortened by 2 bases and J by 6 bases, with 24 bases between the two germline ends. CDR3 DNA sequence: TGTGCCAGCAGCTTATATAATAGGCGAGCCGACTTTGTGGATACGCAGTATTTT. Translation: CASSLYNRRADFVDTQYF.

This chain joins TRBV5-4 and TRBJ2-3; 8 bases match TRBD1. CDR3 size: 13 residues. The V gene end was trimmed by 4 bases and the J gene end by 4 bases; junction bases not matched to a gene: 2. Germline-derived CDR1 and CDR2 are SGHNT and YYREEE (reference sequence). The CDR3: CASSTDRADTQYF. The CDR3 nucleotides read TGTGCCAGCAGCACGGACAGGGCAGATACGCAGTATTTT.

The genes are TRBV15 and TRBJ2-3; D is possibly TRBD1 (6 bases). V was pared by 4 bases and J by 2 bases, with 19 bases between. Germline V gene data show CDR1 as LNHNV and CDR2 as YYDKDF (reference sequence). The CDR3 is 17 residues long. The DNA of the CDR3 is TGTGCCACCAGCACCGTTGGACAGCAAGAGGTCACAGATACGCAGTATTTT. It codes for CATSTVGQQEVTDTQYF.

This chain connects TRBV25-1 to TRBJ2-7; perhaps TRBD1 as D (6 bases). CDR1 and CDR2 (germline): MGHDK, SYGVNS. The CDR3 extends over 13 amino acids. The germline V and J ends were trimmed by 8 bases and 2 bases, with 13 bases remaining between them. The CDR3 here is CASCPTGAYEQYF. CDR3 coding DNA: TGTGCCAGCTGCCCGACAGGAGCCTACGAGCAGTACTTC.

Only one count was recorded for this clone. V gene TRBV6-2 or TRBV6-3 combines with J gene TRBJ1-2; 7 bases are a match to TRBD1. The V gene's germline CDR1 is MNHEY and CDR2 SVGEGT. Trimming took 6 bases from V and 7 from J; bases not matched to a gene: 2. There are 11 residues in the CDR3. The CDR3 loop is CASSDRVGYTF. The CDR3 DNA follows: TGTGCCAGCAGCGACAGGGTTGGCTACACCTTC.

The chain combines TRBV7-6 with TRBJ2-3; TRBD2 matches 8 bases. The V and J ends lost 5 bases and 1 base, in that order; junction bases with no gene match: 8. Germline lookup yields CDR1 SGHVS and CDR2 FNYEAQ. The CDR3 has 16 amino acids. Here the CDR3 reads CASSPQELAGTDTQYF. DNA of the CDR3: TGTGCCAGCAGCCCCCAGGAACTAGCGGGCACAGATACGCAGTATTTT.